This T cell receptor (beta chain) was recorded in a study of blood T cell repertoires in COVID-19. Assay: immunoSEQ multiplex PCR; the TCRdb copy retains only in-frame clones and omits some. Among approximately 220,000 clones listed, about 87% were seen once. This CDR3 has 15 residues. V lost 4 bases and J lost 4, with 14 bases in between. CDR1 and CDR2 (germline): LGHNA, YNFKEQ. The V gene is TRBV4-2, the J gene TRBJ1-5; D gene uncertain. Sequenced: PBMCs or T cells enriched from blood (not recorded which). The clonotype originates from a woman between 25 and 40 years old who had recovered from COVID-19. This chain's CDR3 is CASSPLQGRNQPQHF. Here the CDR3 DNA reads TGTGCCAGCAGCCCCTTGCAAGGGAGGAATCAGCCCCAGCATTTT.